Below, one T cell receptor beta chain is given with its context. The antigen is unknown. This record belongs to a study of cytotoxic CD8 clonotypes in ibrutinib-treated CLL. The study, taken as a whole, reports: A difference in sampling times existed between sustained-remission and progressing patients.

T cells were sequenced at a targeted depth of 1 in 200,000 to 1 in 1 million. Profiling relied on immunoSEQ multiplex PCR, and the TCRdb table lists in-frame clones only, not all of them. The data contain about 72,000 clones, more than 70% of them singletons. The CDR3 totals 13 residues. The V gene lost 2 bases and the J gene lost 4 bases, with 8 bases spanning the gap. CDR1 and CDR2 from the germline V gene are LNHNV and YYDKDF (reference sequence). The material was PBMCs, obtained at disease progression, from a patient treated with ibrutinib. The source of this sequence is a human donor with chronic lymphocytic leukemia. This chain joins TRBV15 and TRBJ1-1; no reliable D call. The CDR3 spells CATSRLTPTEAFF. The CDR3 DNA reads TGTGCCACCAGCAGACTAACTCCCACTGAAGCTTTCTTT.